The source of this TCR beta chain is a study of cytomegalovirus exposure and HLA in healthy donors. General study results and limits: Overall, approximately 150 TCR beta chains were annotated as cytomegalovirus-associated. Usually a TCR sequence was rare, but some public TCRs were found in many donors. The authors confirmed in vitro that three CMV-associated chains were specific for CMV antigens.

Concerning this clone: Antigen specificity is unknown.

Sequenced by immunoSEQ multiplex PCR; TCRdb stores in-frame clones only, minus some. Here the sample spans about 130,000 clones, approximately 90% being singletons. The CDR3 loop spans 12 amino acids. Germline CDR1 SGDLS, CDR2 YYNGEE. The germline V and J ends were trimmed by 3 bases and 7 bases, with 11 bases remaining between them. V usage is TRBV9 and J usage is TRBJ2-7, with D possibly TRBD2 on 6 matching bases. The sample was PBMCs. This TCR was recovered from a woman in her twenties or thirties in good health and CMV-seropositive. The CDR3: CASSGDLSEQYF. Written as DNA, the CDR3 is TGTGCCAGCAGCGGGGACTTATCGGAGCAGTACTTC.